The rows below give T cell receptor beta chains drawn from one sample of a study of control samples from healthy donors and cancer patients. Data came from immunoSEQ multiplex PCR; TCRdb stores just in-frame clones and leaves some out. The data contain 190,000 or so clones, roughly 93% of them singletons. Sequenced material: blood. Receptors were obtained from a man aged 18 to 35 in good health. The CDR3 runs from the conserved cysteine through the conserved F or W. A D gene is named only where the DNA matches it firmly. Clone sizes are given selectively: once, few, many, or a class where the clone is expanded.

.	18	TRBV6-4	TRBJ1-2	few	TGTGCCAGCAGTCCACGTCACAGGTCCGGGGGGCAAAACTATGGCTACACCTTC	CASSPRHRSGGQNYGYTF
.	15	TRBV3-1/TRBV3-2	TRBJ2-5	.	TGTGCCAGCAGCCAAGATTATCCTTACCAAGAGACCCAGTACTTC	CASSQDYPYQETQYF
.	12	TRBV5-1	TRBJ2-3	.	TGCGCCAGCAGACAGGGTACAGATACGCAGTATTTT	CASRQGTDTQYF
.	11	TRBV11-2	TRBJ2-7	once	TGTGCCAGCAGCTTCCCCGGCGAGCAGTACTTC	CASSFPGEQYF
TRBD1	13	TRBV10-3	TRBJ1-1	.	TGTGCCATCACCGGACAGGGGAACACTGAAGCTTTCTTT	CAITGQGNTEAFF
.	14	TRBV24-1	TRBJ2-5	once	TGTGCCACCTCCGAAGGGGGGAAACAAGAGACCCAGTACTTC	CATSEGGKQETQYF
.	15	TRBV6-5	TRBJ1-2	.	TGTGCCAGCAGTTACTCGGGGACTCCCCGGAGGGGCTACACCTTC	CASSYSGTPRRGYTF
TRBD1	15	TRBV27	TRBJ1-1	.	TGTGCCAGCAGCCGACAGGGGGCGGGTGACACTGAAGCTTTCTTT	CASSRQGAGDTEAFF
.	14	TRBV25-1	TRBJ2-5	once	TGTGCCAGCAGTGAATTGTTCCCGGGAGAGACCCAGTACTTC	CASSELFPGETQYF
TRBD1	15	TRBV5-6	TRBJ1-5	.	TGTGCCAGCAGCTCACAGGGGCGTTGGGATCAGCCCCAGCATTTT	CASSSQGRWDQPQHF
.	15	TRBV4-1	TRBJ2-1	.	TGCGCCAGCAGCCAAGAGGTGGAGGGGGGAGATGAGCAGTTCTTC	CASSQEVEGGDEQFF
TRBD2	13	TRBV9	TRBJ2-1	.	TGTGCCAGCAGCGTAGCTACCGGGAGGGAGCAGTTCTTC	CASSVATGREQFF
TRBD2	16	TRBV5-4	TRBJ2-2	.	TGTGCCAGCAGCAGGGGACTAGCGGGGGTAGACGGGGAGCTGTTTTTT	CASSRGLAGVDGELFF
.	13	TRBV27	TRBJ1-2	.	TGTGCCAGCACACGAGCAGGTTTTGGTGGCTACACCTTC	CASTRAGFGGYTF
TRBD1	13	TRBV30	TRBJ2-1	.	TGTGCCTGGAGAGGGACAGGACCATATGTCCAGTTCTTC	CAWRGTGPYVQFF
.	15	TRBV3-1/TRBV3-2	TRBJ2-7	.	TGTGCCAGCAGCCAACGTCCCCAGGGGGGGTACGAGCAGTACTTC	CASSQRPQGGYEQYF